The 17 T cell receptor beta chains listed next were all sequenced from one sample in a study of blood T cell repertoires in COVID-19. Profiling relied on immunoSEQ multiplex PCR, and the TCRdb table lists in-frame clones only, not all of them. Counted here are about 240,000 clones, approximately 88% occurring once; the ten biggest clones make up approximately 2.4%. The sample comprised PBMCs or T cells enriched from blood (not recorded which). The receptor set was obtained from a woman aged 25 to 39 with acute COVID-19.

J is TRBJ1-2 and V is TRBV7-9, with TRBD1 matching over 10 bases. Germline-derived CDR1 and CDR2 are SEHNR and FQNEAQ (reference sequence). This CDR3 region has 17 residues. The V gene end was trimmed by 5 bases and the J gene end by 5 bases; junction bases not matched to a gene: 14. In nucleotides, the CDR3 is TGTGCCAGCAGCCTAGAAGCCGGGACAGGGGTATGGTATGGCTACACCTTC. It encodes CASSLEAGTGVWYGYTF.

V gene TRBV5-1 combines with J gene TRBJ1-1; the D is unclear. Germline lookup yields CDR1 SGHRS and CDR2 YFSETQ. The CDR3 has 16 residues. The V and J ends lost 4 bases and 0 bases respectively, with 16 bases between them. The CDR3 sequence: CASSIALATMNTEAFF. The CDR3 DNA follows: TGCGCCAGCAGCATAGCACTGGCCACAATGAACACTGAAGCTTTCTTT.

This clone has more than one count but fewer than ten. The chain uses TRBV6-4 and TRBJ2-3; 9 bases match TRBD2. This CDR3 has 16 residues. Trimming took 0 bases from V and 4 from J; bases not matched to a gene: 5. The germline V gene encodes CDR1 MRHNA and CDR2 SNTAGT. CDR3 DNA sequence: TGTGCCAGCAGTGACTCGACAGCGGGGGGCGCAGATACGCAGTATTTT. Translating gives CASSDSTAGGADTQYF.

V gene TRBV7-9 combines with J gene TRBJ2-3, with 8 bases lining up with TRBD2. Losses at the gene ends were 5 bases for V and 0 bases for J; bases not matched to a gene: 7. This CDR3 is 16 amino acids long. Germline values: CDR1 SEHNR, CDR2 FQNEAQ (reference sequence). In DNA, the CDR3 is TGTGCCAGCAGCAAACTAGCGGCTCCTAGCACAGATACGCAGTATTTT. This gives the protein CASSKLAAPSTDTQYF. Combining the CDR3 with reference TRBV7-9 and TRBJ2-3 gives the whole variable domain DTGVSQNPRHKITKRGQNVTFRCDPISEHNRLYWYRQTLGQGPEFLTYFQNEAQLEKSRLLSDRFSAERPKGSFSTLEIQRTEQGDSAMYLCASSKLAAPSTDTQYFGPGTRLTVL.

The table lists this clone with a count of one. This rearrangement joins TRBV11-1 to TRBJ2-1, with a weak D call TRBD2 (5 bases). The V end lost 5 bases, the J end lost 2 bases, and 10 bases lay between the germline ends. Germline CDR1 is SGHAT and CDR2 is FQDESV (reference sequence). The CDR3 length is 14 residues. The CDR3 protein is CASSPGSAYNEQFF. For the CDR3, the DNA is TGTGCCAGCAGCCCCGGTAGCGCCTACAATGAGCAGTTCTTC.

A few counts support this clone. CDR3 DNA: TGTGCCAGCAGTGAAGCGCTCGGGAACACTGAAGCTTTCTTT. It translates to CASSEALGNTEAFF. The V and J genes are TRBV6-1 and TRBJ1-1; unclear D gene. Per germline, CDR1 MNHNS and CDR2 SASEGT. The CDR3 has 14 amino acids. The germline V and J ends were trimmed by 0 bases and 1 base, with 6 bases remaining between them.

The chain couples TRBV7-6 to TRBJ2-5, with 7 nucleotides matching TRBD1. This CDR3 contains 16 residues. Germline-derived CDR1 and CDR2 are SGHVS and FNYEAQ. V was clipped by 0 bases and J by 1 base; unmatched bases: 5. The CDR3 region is CASSLAPTGAQETQYF. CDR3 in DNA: TGTGCCAGCAGCTTAGCACCCACAGGGGCCCAAGAGACCCAGTACTTC.

CDR3 in amino acids: CAIARLGYEQFF. CDR3 sequence (DNA): TGTGCCATCGCCCGACTCGGGTATGAGCAGTTCTTC. The V and J genes are TRBV7-9 and TRBJ2-1; the D is unclear. Germline values: CDR1 SEHNR, CDR2 FQNEAQ (reference sequence). The CDR3 length is 12 residues. V was trimmed by 10 bases and J by 8 bases, leaving 15 bases between them.

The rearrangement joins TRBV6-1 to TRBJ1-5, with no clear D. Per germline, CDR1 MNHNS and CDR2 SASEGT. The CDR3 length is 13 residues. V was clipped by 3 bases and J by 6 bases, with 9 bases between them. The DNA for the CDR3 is TGTGCCAGCAGTGATACAGATCCTCAGCCCCAGCATTTT. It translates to CASSDTDPQPQHF.

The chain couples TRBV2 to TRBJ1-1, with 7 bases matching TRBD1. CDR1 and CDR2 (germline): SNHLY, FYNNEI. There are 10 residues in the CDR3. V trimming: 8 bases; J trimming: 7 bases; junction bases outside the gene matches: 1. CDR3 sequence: CASGQVEAFF. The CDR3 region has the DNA TGTGCCAGCGGACAGGTTGAAGCTTTCTTT.

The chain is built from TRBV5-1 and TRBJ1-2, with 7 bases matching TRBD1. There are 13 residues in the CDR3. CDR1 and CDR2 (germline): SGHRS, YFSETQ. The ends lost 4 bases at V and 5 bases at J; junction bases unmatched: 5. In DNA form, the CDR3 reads TGCGCCAGCAGCCTTCAACAGGGGTATGGCTACACCTTC. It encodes CASSLQQGYGYTF.

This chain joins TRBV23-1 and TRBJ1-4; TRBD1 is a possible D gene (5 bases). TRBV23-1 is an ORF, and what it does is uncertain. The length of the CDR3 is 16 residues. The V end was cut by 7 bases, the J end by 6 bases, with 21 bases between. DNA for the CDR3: TGCGCCAGCATCCATCAGGGCCAGAAGTCTCATGAAAAACTGTTTTTT. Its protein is CASIHQGQKSHEKLFF.

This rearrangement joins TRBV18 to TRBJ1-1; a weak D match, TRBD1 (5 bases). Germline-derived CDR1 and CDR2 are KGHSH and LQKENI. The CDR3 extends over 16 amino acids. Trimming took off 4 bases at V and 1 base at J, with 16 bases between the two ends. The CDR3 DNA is TGTGCCAGCTCACTCTTCCGCCCCGACAGGAACACTGAAGCTTTCTTT. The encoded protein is CASSLFRPDRNTEAFF.

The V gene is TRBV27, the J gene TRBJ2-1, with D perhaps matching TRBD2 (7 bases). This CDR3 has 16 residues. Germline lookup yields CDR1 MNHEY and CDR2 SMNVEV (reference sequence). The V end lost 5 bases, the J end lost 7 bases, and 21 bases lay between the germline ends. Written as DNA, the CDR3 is TGTGCCAGCAGTCCCCCCAGGGCGGGGGCCCATAATGAGCAGTTCTTC. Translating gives CASSPPRAGAHNEQFF.

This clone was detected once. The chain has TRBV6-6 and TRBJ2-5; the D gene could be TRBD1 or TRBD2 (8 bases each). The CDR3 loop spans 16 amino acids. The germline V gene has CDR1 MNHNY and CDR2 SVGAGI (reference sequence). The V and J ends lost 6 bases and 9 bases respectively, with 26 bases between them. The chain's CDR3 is CASRRQGPGTGGPQYF. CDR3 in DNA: TGTGCCAGCAGGCGACAGGGGCCGGGGACGGGGGGGCCCCAGTACTTC.

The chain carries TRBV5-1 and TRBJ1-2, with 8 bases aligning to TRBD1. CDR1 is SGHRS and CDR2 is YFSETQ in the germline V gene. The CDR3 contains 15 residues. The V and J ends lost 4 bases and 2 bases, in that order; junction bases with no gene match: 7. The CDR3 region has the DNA TGCGCCAGCAGCCTGTGGACAGGGTCCAACTATGGCTACACCTTC. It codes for CASSLWTGSNYGYTF.

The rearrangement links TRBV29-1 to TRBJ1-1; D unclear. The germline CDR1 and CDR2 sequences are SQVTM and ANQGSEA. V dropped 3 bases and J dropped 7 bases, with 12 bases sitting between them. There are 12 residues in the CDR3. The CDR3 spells CSVDRVEGEAFF. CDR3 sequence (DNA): TGCAGCGTTGATAGGGTTGAGGGTGAAGCTTTCTTT. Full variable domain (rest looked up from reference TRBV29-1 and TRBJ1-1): SAVISQKPSRDICQRGTSLTIQCQVDSQVTMMFWYRQQPGQSLTLIATANQGSEATYESGFVIDKFPISRPNLTFSTLTVSNMSPEDSSIYLCSVDRVEGEAFFGQGTRLTVV.